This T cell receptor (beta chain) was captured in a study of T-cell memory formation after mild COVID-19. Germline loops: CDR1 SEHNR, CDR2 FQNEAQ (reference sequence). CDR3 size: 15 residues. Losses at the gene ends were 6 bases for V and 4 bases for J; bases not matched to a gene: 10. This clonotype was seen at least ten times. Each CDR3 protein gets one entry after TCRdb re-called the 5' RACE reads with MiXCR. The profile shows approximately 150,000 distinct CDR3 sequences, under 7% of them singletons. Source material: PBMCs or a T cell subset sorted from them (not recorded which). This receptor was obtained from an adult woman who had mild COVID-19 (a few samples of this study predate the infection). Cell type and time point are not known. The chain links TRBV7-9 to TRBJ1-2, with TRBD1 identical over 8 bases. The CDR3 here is CASSQATGVGYGYTF. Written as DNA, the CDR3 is TGTGCCAGCAGTCAAGCGACAGGGGTCGGCTATGGCTACACCTTC.